These T cell receptor beta chains were read from a single sample in a study of T-cell reconstitution after alpha-beta-depleted transplantation in children. TCRdb re-derived calls from the PCR reads in MiXCR, one entry per CDR3 protein. The sample has some 300,000 distinct CDR3 sequences; 10% are singletons. The material sequenced was PBMCs, taken before TCRalphabeta/CD19-depleted stem cell transplant. The receptors come from a boy younger than two with acute myeloid leukemia, due to receive a stem cell transplant. Each CDR3 is given with its conserved first and last residue. D genes are given only for firm matches. Clone size, where shown, is once, few, many, or a class for clones that have expanded.

clone_size: many
v_call: TRBV7-9
d_call: -
j_call: TRBJ2-5
cdr3_nt: TGTGCCAGCAGTTCCAGGGAGACCCAGTACTTC
cdr3_aa: CASSSRETQYF

clone_size: -
v_call: TRBV4-3
d_call: TRBD1
j_call: TRBJ2-3
cdr3_nt: TGCGCCAGCTCTAGCCAGGACAGGAGCACAGATACGCAGTATTTT
cdr3_aa: CASSSQDRSTDTQYF

clone_size: many
v_call: TRBV20-1
d_call: TRBD2
j_call: TRBJ2-1
cdr3_nt: TGCAGTGCTAGAGCAGATGGGACTAGCGCTAACAATGAGCAGTTCTTC
cdr3_aa: CSARADGTSANNEQFF

clone_size: many
v_call: TRBV7-2
d_call: -
j_call: TRBJ2-1
cdr3_nt: TGTGCCAGCAGCCGGGGGACAGAGCAGTTCTTC
cdr3_aa: CASSRGTEQFF

clone_size: many
v_call: TRBV6-1
d_call: TRBD2
j_call: TRBJ2-3
cdr3_nt: TGTGCCAGTTGTTCTAGCGGGAGAGCAGATACGCAGTATTTT
cdr3_aa: CASCSSGRADTQYF

clone_size: many
v_call: TRBV12-3/TRBV12-4
d_call: -
j_call: TRBJ2-4
cdr3_nt: TGTGCCAGCAGTACCAATGGACAGCTAAACATTCAGTACTTC
cdr3_aa: CASSTNGQLNIQYF

clone_size: -
v_call: TRBV11-1
d_call: -
j_call: TRBJ2-1
cdr3_nt: TGTGCCAGCCTTGGGGGGTCCCGGGCGATGAATGAGCAGTTCTTC
cdr3_aa: CASLGGSRAMNEQFF

clone_size: many
v_call: TRBV12-3/TRBV12-4
d_call: -
j_call: TRBJ1-1
cdr3_nt: TGTGCCAGCATCAAGACCCCCTTGAACACTGAAGCTTTCTTT
cdr3_aa: CASIKTPLNTEAFF

clone_size: many
v_call: TRBV4-2
d_call: TRBD1
j_call: TRBJ2-5
cdr3_nt: TGTGCCAGCAGCCAAGAAGGGACAGGGGGGATGGAGACCCAGTACTTC
cdr3_aa: CASSQEGTGGMETQYF

clone_size: -
v_call: TRBV6-5
d_call: TRBD2
j_call: TRBJ2-1
cdr3_nt: TGTGCCAGCAGTTACGAACTAGCGGCCACCTACAATGAGCAGTTCTTC
cdr3_aa: CASSYELAATYNEQFF

clone_size: many
v_call: TRBV5-1
d_call: TRBD1
j_call: TRBJ1-1
cdr3_nt: TGCGCCAGCAGCACCCAGGGGGACACTGAAGCTTTCTTT
cdr3_aa: CASSTQGDTEAFF

clone_size: -
v_call: TRBV11-3
d_call: -
j_call: TRBJ2-7
cdr3_nt: TGTGCCAGCAGCCTAAACAGGGACGAGCAGTACTTC
cdr3_aa: CASSLNRDEQYF

clone_size: -
v_call: TRBV5-6
d_call: -
j_call: TRBJ2-3
cdr3_nt: TGTGCCAGCAGCTTGGGGGGCCGATCCCGGTATTTT
cdr3_aa: CASSLGGRSRYF

clone_size: -
v_call: TRBV5-1
d_call: TRBD2
j_call: TRBJ2-2
cdr3_nt: TGCGCCACAGGGACTAGCGGGACCGGGGAGCTGTTTTTT
cdr3_aa: CATGTSGTGELFF

clone_size: many
v_call: TRBV20-1
d_call: -
j_call: TRBJ1-3
cdr3_nt: TGCAGTGCGCGAGCGAAAGGACAGGGAAACACCATATATTTT
cdr3_aa: CSARAKGQGNTIYF

clone_size: many
v_call: TRBV25-1
d_call: -
j_call: TRBJ1-1
cdr3_nt: TGTGCCAGCAGTGAATATGGGTTCATGAACACTGAAGCTTTCTTT
cdr3_aa: CASSEYGFMNTEAFF